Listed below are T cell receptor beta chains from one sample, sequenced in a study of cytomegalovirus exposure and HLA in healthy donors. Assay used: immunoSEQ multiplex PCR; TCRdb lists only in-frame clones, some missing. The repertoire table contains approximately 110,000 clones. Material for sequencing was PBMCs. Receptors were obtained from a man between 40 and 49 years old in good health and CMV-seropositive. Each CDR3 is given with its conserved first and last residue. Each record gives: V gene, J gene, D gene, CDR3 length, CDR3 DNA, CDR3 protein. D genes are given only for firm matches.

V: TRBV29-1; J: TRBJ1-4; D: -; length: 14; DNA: TGCAGCGTTGAAGATCGGGGGGTGGGGGAAAAACTGTTTTTT; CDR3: CSVEDRGVGEKLFF
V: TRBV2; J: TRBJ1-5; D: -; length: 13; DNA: TGTGCCAGCATGGAGGGTCGCAATCAGCCCCAGCATTTT; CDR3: CASMEGRNQPQHF
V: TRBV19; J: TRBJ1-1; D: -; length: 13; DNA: TGTGCCAGTAGTCCCTGGACTGGGAGTGAAGCTTTCTTT; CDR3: CASSPWTGSEAFF
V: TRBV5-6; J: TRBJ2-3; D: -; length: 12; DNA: TGTGCCAGCAGCCTGATAGCTGATACGCAGTATTTT; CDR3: CASSLIADTQYF
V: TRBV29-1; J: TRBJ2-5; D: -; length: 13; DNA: TGCAGCGTTCAGCCGGACAGCTCAGAGACCCAGTACTTC; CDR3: CSVQPDSSETQYF
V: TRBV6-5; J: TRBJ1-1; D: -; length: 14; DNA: TGTGCCAGCAGTCTACTAGGGGGGAACACTGAAGCTTTCTTT; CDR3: CASSLLGGNTEAFF
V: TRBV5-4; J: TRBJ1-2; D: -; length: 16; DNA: TGTGCCAGCAGCGGTGGTGTGGGGGCAGGGAGCTATGGCTACACCTTC; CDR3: CASSGGVGAGSYGYTF
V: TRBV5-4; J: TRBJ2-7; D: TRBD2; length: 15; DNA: TGTGCCAGCAGCTTGACGGGAGGTGTTGCCTACGAGCAGTACTTC; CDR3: CASSLTGGVAYEQYF
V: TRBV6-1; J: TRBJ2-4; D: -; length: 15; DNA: TGTGCCATGTTGGCAGATAGACCAGGAGGGAACATTCAGTACTTC; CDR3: CAMLADRPGGNIQYF
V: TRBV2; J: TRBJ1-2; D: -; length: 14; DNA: TGTGCCAGCAGTGAAGCGCGGGGCTCCGGCGGCTACACCTTC; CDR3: CASSEARGSGGYTF
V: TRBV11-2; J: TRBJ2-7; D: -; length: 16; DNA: TGTGCCAGCAGTCCCCAACTAGCTCCCTCTGCTTACGAGCAGTACTTC; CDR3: CASSPQLAPSAYEQYF
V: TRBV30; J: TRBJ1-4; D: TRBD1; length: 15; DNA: TGTGCCTGGAGTGTATGGGACAGGGGAGAAGAAAAACTGTTTTTT; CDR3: CAWSVWDRGEEKLFF
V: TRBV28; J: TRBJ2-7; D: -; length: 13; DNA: TGTGCCAGCAACACTAGTCCCACCTACGAGCAGTACTTC; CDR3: CASNTSPTYEQYF
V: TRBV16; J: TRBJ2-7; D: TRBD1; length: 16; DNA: TGTGCCAGCAGCCATTTCGACGGGACAGGGAATCTCGAGCAGTACTTC; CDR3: CASSHFDGTGNLEQYF
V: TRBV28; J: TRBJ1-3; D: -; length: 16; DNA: TGTGCCAGCAGTTTGGGGGGGGGTCGCTCTGGAAACACCATATATTTT; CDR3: CASSLGGGRSGNTIYF
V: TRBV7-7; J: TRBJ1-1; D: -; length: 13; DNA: TGTGCCAGCAGCTTCTCGGTTGGCACTGAAGCTTTCTTT; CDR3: CASSFSVGTEAFF
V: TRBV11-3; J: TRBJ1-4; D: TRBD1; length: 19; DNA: TGTGCCAGCAGCATTCCGGGGACAGGAGACGAAACAACTAATGAAAAACTGTTTTTT; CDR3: CASSIPGTGDETTNEKLFF
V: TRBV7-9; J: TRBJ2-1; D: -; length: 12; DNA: TGTACCAGCAGCTCAACCAGATTTGAGCAGTTCTTC; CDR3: CTSSSTRFEQFF
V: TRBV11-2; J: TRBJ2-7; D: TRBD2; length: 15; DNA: TGTGCCAGCAGCTTGGCTAGCGGGACCCCCTACGAGCAGTACTTC; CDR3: CASSLASGTPYEQYF
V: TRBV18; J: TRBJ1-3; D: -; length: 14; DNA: TGTGCCAGTTCGCAGGAGGGCTCTGGAAACACCATATATTTT; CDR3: CASSQEGSGNTIYF
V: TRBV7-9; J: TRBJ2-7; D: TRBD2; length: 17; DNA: TGTGCCAGCAGCCCGGGACTAGCGGGAGGTAACTCCTACGAGCAGTACTTC; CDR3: CASSPGLAGGNSYEQYF
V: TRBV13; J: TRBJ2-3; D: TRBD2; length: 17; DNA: TGTGCCAGCAGCTTTAGGCCTAGCGGGACTTTTACAGATACGCAGTATTTT; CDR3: CASSFRPSGTFTDTQYF
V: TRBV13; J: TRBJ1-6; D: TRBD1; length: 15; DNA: TGTGCCAGCAGCTTAGCGGGACAGGGGCATTCACCCCTCCACTTT; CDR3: CASSLAGQGHSPLHF
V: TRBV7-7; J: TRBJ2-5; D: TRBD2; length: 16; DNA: TGTGCCAGCAGCCCCTCGGGACTAGACGGCCAAGAGACCCAGTACTTC; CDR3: CASSPSGLDGQETQYF
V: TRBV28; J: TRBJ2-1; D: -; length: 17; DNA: TGTGCCAGCAGTTTAAGGGGGAGAGGGCAGTACTACAATGAGCAGTTCTTC; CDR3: CASSLRGRGQYYNEQFF
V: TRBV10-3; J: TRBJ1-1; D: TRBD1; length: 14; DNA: TGTGCCATCAGTGTGGGACAGGGGAACACTGAAGCTTTCTTT; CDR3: CAISVGQGNTEAFF
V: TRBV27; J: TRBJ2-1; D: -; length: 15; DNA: TGTGCCAGCAGTTCCTGGGGCAGTTCCTACAATGAGCAGTTCTTC; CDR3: CASSSWGSSYNEQFF
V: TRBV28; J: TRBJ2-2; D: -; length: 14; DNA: TGTGCCAGCCTCAGCGAGACGAACACCGGGGAGCTGTTTTTT; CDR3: CASLSETNTGELFF
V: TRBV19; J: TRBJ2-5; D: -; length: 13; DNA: TGTGCCAGTAAACCACTAGCCTCTGAGACCCAGTACTTC; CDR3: CASKPLASETQYF
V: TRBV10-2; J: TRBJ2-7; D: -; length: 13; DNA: TGCGCCAGCAGTTTCGACACCGACTACGAGCAGTACTTC; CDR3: CASSFDTDYEQYF
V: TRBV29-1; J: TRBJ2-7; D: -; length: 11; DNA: TGCAGCGTAAAACAGGGCTACGAGCAGTACTTC; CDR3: CSVKQGYEQYF
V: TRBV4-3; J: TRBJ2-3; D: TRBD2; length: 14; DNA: TGCGCCAGCAGTCTACTAGCGGGAACAGATACGCAGTATTTT; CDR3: CASSLLAGTDTQYF
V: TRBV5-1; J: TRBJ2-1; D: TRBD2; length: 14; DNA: TGCGCCAGCAGCTTGACTAGCGGGCCTAATGAGCAGTTCTTC; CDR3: CASSLTSGPNEQFF
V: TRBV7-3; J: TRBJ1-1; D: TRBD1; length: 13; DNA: TGTGCCAGCAGCTCGAACAGGGGTACTGAAGCTTTCTTT; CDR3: CASSSNRGTEAFF
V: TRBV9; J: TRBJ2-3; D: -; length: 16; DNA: TGTGCCAGCAGCGTAGTCATAGGGGGGGGAGATGATACGCAGTATTTT; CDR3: CASSVVIGGGDDTQYF
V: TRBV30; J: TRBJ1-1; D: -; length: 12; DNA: TGTGCCTGGAGTGTACAGGCCCCGAAAACTTTCTTT; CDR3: CAWSVQAPKTFF
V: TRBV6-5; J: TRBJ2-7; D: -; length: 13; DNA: TGTGCCAGCAGTTCCGGGGTCCGCCACGAGCAGTACTTC; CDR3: CASSSGVRHEQYF
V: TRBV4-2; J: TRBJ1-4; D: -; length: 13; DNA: TGTGCCAGCAGCCAAGTTACAGACGAAAAACTGTTTTTT; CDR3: CASSQVTDEKLFF
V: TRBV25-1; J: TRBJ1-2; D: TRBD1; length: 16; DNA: TGTGCCAGCAGTCCCCAACCGGGACAGGGATCCTATGGCTACACCTTC; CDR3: CASSPQPGQGSYGYTF
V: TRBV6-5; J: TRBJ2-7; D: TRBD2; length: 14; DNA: TGTGCCACCCGGGGGACTAGCGGGAACTACGAGCAGTACTTC; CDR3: CATRGTSGNYEQYF
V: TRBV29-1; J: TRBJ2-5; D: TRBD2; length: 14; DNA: TGCAGCGTTGATGCTAGCGGGAGCCGAGAGACCCAGTACTTC; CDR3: CSVDASGSRETQYF
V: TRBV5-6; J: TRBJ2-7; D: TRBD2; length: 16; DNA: TGTGCCAGCAGCTGGGAATCTAGCGGAAGCCCCTACGAGCAGTACTTC; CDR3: CASSWESSGSPYEQYF
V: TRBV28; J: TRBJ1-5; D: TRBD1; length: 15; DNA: TGTGCCAGCAGTTCTGGACAGGGGGACAATCAGCCCCAGCATTTT; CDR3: CASSSGQGDNQPQHF
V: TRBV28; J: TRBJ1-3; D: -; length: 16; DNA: TGTGCCAGCAGTAGGGGGGGCAGTCGCACTGGAAACACCATATATTTT; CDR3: CASSRGGSRTGNTIYF
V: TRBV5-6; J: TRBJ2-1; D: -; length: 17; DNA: TGTGCCAGCAGCTCGGGCCTACTATTAGGACAATACAATGAGCAGTTCTTC; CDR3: CASSSGLLLGQYNEQFF
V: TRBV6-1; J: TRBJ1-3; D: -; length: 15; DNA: TGTGCCAGCAGTGAAGGTAGAGGCTCTGGAAACACCATATATTTT; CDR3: CASSEGRGSGNTIYF
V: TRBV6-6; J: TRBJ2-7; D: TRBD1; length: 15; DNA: TGTGCCAGCAGTTTCCTCGGGACAGACTCCTACGAGCAGTACTTC; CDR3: CASSFLGTDSYEQYF
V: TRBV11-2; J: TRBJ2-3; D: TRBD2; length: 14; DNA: TGTGCCAGCAGCCCGACTAGCGGGACAGATACGCAGTATTTT; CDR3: CASSPTSGTDTQYF
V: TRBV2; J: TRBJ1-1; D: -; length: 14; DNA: TGTGCCAGCGGGTTTCAGGGCGTGAACACTGAAGCTTTCTTT; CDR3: CASGFQGVNTEAFF
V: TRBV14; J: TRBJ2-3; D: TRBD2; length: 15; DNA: TGTGCCAGCAGCGCTAGCGGGAGAGTAGGAGATACGCAGTATTTT; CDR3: CASSASGRVGDTQYF
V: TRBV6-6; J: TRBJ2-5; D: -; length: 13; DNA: TGTGCCAGCAGTCCTAACGGTCAAGAGACCCAGTACTTC; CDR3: CASSPNGQETQYF
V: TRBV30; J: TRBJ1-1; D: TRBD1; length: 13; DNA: TGTGCCTGGAGCAACAGGGGGAACACTGAAGCTTTCTTT; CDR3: CAWSNRGNTEAFF
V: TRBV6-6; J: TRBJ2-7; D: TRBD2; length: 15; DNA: TGTGCCAGCAGTTACTCTACGGGAGGTGCCTACGAGCAGTACTTC; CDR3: CASSYSTGGAYEQYF
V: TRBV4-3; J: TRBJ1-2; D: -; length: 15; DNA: TGCGCCAGCAGCCAGGAGGACGGATCCACCTATGGCTACACCTTC; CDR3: CASSQEDGSTYGYTF
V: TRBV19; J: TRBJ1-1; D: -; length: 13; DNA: TGTGCCAGTACAGATTACGGGGAAACTGAAGCTTTCTTT; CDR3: CASTDYGETEAFF
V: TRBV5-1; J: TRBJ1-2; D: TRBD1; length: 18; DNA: TGCGCCAGCAGCTTAGATTGGGCAGGGGGCGTTTCCCCCTCTGGCTACACCTTC; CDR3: CASSLDWAGGVSPSGYTF
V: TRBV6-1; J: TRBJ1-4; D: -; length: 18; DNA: TGTGCCAGCAGTGAAGCCCAGCGGGGATTCACAACTAATGAAAAACTGTTTTTT; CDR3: CASSEAQRGFTTNEKLFF
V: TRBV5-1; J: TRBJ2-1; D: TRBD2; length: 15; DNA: TGCGCCAGCGGGGGTAGCGGGGCCTCCTACAATGAGCAGTTCTTC; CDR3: CASGGSGASYNEQFF
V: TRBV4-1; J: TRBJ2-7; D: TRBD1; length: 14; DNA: TGCGCCAGCAGCCTCCAGGGGGAAGCCTACGAGCAGTACTTC; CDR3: CASSLQGEAYEQYF
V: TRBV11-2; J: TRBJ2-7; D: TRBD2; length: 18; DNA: TGTGCCAGCAGCTTCCCGACTAGCGGGCTACACTACTCCTACGAGCAGTACTTC; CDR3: CASSFPTSGLHYSYEQYF